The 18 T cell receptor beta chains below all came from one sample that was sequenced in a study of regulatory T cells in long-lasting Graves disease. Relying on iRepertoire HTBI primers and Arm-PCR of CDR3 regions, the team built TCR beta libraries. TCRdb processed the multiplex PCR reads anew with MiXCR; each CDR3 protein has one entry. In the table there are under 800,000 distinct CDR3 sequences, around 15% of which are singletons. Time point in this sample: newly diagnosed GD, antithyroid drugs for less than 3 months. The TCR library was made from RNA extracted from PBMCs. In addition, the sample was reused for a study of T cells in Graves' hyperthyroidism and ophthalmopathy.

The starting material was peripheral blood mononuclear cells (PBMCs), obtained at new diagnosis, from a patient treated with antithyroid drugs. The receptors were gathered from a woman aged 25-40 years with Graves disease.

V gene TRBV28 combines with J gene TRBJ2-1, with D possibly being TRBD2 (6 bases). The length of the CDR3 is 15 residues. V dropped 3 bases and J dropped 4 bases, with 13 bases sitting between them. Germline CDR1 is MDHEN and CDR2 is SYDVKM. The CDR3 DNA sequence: TGTGCCAGCAGTTTTTTTTCGGGGGAATACAATGAGCAGTTCTTC. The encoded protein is CASSFFSGEYNEQFF.

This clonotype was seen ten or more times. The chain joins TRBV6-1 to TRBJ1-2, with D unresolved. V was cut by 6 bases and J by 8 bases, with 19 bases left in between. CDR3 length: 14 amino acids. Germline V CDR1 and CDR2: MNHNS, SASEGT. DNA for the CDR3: TGTGCCAGCAGCGAGGGCGAGGCTGGTCGAGGCTACACCTTC. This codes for CASSEGEAGRGYTF.

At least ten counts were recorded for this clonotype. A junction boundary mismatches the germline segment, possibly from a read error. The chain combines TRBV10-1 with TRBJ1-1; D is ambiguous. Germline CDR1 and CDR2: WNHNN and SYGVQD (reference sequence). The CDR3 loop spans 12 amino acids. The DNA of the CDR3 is TGTGCCAGCAGTAACAAGAACACTGAAGCTTTCTTT. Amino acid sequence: CASSNKNTEAFF.

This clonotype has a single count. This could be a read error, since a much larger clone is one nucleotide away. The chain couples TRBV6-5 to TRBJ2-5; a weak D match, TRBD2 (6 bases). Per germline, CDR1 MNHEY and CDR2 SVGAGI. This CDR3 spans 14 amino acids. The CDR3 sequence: CAGSYSEGGETQYF. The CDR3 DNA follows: TGTGCCGGCAGTTACTCGGAGGGCGGAGAGACCCAGTACTTC.

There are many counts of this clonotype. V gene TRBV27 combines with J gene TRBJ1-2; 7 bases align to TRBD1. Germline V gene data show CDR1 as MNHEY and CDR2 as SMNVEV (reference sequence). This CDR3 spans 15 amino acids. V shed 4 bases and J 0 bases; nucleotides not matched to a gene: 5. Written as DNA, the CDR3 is TGTGCCAGCAGTTACAGGGGATACTCTAACTATGGCTACACCTTC. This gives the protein CASSYRGYSNYGYTF.

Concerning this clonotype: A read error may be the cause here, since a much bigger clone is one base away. The DNA for the CDR3 is TGTGCCACGTCCTCTAGTGGGACCGAGGCCTACAATGAGCAGTTCTTC. It yields the protein CATSSSGTEAYNEQFF. This sequence joins TRBV10-3 and TRBJ2-1; D is perhaps TRBD1 or TRBD2 (5 bases each). With 10 bases removed from V and 2 bases from J, the gap between germline ends came to 21 bases. This CDR3 contains 16 residues. Germline loops: CDR1 ENHRY, CDR2 SYGVKD.

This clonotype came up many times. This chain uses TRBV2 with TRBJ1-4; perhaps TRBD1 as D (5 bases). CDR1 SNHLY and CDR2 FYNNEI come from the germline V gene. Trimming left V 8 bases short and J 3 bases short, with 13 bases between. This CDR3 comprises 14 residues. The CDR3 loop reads CASQKRGANEKLFF. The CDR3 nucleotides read TGTGCCAGCCAGAAACGAGGGGCTAATGAAAAACTGTTTTTT.

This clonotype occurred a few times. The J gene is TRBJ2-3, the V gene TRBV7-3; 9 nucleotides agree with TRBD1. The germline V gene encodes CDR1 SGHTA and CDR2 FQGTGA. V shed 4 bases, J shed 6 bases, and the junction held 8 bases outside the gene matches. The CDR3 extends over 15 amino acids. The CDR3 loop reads CASSSQGAPRDTQYF. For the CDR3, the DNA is TGTGCCAGCAGCTCACAGGGGGCCCCAAGGGATACGCAGTATTTT.

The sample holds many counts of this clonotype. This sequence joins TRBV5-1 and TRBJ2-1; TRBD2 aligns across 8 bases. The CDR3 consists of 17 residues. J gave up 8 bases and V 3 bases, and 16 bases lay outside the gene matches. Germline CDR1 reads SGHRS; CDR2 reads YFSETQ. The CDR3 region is CASSSFSAGVSPDEQFF. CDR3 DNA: TGCGCCAGCAGCTCGTTCTCAGCGGGAGTCTCGCCGGATGAGCAGTTCTTC.

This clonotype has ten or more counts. The CDR3 is CASSLWSAAETQYF. The CDR3 nucleotides read TGTGCCAGCAGCTTGTGGAGCGCAGCGGAGACCCAGTACTTC. This chain links TRBV5-6 with TRBJ2-5; D ambiguous. Germline V gene lookup returns CDR1 SGHDT and CDR2 YYEEEE. V gave up 1 base and J gave up 5 bases, with 12 bases separating them. The CDR3 is 14 residues long.

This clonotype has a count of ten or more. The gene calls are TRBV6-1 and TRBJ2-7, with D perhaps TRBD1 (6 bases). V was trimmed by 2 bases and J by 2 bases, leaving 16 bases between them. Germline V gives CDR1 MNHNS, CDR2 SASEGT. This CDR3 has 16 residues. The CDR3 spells CASSEKRGFGTYEQYF. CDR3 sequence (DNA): TGTGCCAGCAGTGAAAAGAGGGGGTTTGGAACCTACGAGCAGTACTTC.

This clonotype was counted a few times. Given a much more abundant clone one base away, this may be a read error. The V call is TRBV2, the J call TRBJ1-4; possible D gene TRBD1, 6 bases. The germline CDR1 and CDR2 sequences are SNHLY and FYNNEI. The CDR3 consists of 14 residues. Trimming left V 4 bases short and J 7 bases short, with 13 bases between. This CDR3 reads CASSAQGIGEKLFF. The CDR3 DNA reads TGTGCCAGCAGTGCGCAGGGGATCGGTGAAAAACTGTTTTTT.

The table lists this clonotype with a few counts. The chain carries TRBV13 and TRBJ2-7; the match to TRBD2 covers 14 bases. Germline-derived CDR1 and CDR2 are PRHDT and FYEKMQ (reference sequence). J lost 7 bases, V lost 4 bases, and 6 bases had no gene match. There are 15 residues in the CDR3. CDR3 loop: CASSSGLAGAREQYF. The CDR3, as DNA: TGTGCCAGCAGCTCGGGACTAGCGGGGGCCCGAGAGCAGTACTTC. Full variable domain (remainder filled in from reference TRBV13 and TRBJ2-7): AAGVIQSPRHLIKEKRETATLKCYPIPRHDTVYWYQQGPGQDPQFLISFYEKMQSDKGSIPDRFSAQQFSDYHSELNMSSLELGDSALYFCASSSGLAGAREQYFGPGTRLTVT.

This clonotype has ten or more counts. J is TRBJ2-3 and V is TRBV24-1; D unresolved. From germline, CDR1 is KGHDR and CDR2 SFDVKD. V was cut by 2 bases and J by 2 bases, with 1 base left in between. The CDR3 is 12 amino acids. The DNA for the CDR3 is TGTGCCACCAGTGATTACACAGATACGCAGTATTTT. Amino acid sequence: CATSDYTDTQYF.

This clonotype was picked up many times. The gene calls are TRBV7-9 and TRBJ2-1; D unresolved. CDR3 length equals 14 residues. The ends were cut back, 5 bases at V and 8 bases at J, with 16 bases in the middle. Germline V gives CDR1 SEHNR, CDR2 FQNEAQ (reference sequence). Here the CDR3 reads CASSRSLLGDEQFF. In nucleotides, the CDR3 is TGTGCCAGCAGCCGGTCCTTATTAGGCGATGAGCAGTTCTTC.

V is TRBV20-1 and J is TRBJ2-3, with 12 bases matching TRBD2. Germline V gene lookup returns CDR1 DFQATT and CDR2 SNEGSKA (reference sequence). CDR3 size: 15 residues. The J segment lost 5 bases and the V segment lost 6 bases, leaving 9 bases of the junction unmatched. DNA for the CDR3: TGCAGTGCCCAGCCACCGGGACTAGCGGGAGATACGCAGTATTTT. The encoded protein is CSAQPPGLAGDTQYF.

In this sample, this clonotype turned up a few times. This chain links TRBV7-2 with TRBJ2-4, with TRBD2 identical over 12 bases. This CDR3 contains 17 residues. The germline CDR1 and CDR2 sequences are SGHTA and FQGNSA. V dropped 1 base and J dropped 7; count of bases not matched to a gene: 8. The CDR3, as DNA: TGTGCCAGCAGCTTAGGGCTAGCGGGGGGGGGGGACAACATTCAGTACTTC. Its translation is CASSLGLAGGGDNIQYF.

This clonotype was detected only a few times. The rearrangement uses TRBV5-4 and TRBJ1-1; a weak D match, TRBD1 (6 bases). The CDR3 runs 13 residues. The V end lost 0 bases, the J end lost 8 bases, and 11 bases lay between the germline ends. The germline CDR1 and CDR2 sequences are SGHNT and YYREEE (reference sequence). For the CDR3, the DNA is TGTGCCAGCAGCTTGGGGGGGGCGGTCGAAGCTTTCTTT. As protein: CASSLGGAVEAFF.